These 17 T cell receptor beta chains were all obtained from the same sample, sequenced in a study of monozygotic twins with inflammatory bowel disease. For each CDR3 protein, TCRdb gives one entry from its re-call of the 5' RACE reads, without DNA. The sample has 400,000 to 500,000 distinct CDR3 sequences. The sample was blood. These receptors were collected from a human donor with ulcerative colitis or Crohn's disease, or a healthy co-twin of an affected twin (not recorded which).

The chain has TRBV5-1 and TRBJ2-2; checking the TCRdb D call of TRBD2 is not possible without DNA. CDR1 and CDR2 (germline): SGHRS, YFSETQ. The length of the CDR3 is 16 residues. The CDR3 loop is CASSPGLAFNTGELFF.

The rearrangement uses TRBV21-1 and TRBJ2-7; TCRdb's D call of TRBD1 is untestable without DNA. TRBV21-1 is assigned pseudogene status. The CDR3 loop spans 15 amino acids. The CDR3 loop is CASSRGHRRVYEQYF.

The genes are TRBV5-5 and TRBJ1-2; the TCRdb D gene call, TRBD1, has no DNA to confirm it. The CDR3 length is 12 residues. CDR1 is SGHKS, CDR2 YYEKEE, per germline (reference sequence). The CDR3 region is CASSLQDRGKLF.

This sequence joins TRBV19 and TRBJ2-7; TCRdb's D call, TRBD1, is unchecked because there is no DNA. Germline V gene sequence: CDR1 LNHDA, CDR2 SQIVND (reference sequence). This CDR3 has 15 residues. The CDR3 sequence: CASSITRQGTYEQYF.

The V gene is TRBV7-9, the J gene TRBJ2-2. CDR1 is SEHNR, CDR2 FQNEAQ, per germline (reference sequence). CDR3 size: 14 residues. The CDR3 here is CASSLLSSPGELFF.

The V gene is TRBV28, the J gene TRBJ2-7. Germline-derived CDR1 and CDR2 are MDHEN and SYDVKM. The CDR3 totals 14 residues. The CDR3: CASNQAGVSYEQYF.

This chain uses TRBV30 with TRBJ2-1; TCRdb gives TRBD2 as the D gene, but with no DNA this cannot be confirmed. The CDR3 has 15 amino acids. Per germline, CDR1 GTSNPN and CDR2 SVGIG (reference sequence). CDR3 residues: CAWSTSVSSYNEQFF. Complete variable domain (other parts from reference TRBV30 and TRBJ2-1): SQTIHQWPATLVQPVGSPLSLECTVEGTSNPNLYWYRQAAGRGLQLLFYSVGIGQISSEVPQNLSASRPQDRQFILSSKKLLLSDSGFYLCAWSTSVSSYNEQFFGPGTRLTVL.

This chain's CDR3 is CASSSGLVSYEQYF. The V call is TRBV7-2, the J call TRBJ2-7; TCRdb indicates TRBD2, and absent DNA this call remains unverified. The CDR3 spans 14 residues. Per germline, CDR1 SGHTA and CDR2 FQGNSA.

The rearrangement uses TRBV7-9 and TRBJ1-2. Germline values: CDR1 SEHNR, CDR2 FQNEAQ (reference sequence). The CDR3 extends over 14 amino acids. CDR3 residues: CASSLLDTNYGYTF.

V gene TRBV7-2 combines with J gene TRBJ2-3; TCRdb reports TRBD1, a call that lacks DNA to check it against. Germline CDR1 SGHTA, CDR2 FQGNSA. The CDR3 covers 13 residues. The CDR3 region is CASSSTGADTQYF.

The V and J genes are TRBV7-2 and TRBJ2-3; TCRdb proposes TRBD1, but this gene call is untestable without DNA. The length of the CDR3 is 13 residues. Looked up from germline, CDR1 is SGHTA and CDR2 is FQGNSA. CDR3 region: CASSRNTGDTQYF.

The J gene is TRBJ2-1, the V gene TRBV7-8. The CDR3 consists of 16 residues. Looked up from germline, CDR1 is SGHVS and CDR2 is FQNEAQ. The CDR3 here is CASSLAGAFSYNEQFF.

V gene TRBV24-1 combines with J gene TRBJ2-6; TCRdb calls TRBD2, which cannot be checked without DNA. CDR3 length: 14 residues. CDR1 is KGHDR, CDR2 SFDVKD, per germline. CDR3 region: CATSPARAANVLTF.

The chain's CDR3 is CSAVGRAFNQPQHF. The chain uses TRBV20-1 and TRBJ1-5. CDR3 length equals 14 residues. Germline values: CDR1 DFQATT, CDR2 SNEGSKA (reference sequence).

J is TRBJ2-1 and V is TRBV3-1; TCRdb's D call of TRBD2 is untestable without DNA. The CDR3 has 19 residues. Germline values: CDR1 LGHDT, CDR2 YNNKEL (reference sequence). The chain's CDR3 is CASSQGGLAGSLSYNEQFF.

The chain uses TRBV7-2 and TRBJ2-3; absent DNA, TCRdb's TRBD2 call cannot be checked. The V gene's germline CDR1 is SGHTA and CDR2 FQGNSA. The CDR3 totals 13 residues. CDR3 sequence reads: CASSLTQRDTQYF.

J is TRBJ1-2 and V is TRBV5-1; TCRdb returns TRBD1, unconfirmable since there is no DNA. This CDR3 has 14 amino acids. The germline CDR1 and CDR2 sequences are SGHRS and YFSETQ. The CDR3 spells CASSLEGQGYSYTF.